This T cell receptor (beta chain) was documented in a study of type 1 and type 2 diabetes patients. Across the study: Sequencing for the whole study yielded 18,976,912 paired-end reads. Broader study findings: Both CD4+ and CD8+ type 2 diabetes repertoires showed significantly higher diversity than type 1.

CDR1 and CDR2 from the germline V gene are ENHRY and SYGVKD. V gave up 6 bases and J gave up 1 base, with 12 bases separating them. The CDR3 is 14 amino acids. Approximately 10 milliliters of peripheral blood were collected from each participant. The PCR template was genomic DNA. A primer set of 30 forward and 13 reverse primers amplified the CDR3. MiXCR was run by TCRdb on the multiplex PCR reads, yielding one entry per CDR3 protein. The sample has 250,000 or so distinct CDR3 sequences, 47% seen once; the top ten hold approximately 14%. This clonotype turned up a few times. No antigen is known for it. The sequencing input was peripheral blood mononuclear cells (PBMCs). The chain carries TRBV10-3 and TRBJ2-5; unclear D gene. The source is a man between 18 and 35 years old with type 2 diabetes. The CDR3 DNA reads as TGTGCCATCAGATCACACCGAGGCCAAGAGACCCAGTACTTC. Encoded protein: CAIRSHRGQETQYF.